This is a list of T cell receptor beta chains from one sample in a study of graft-versus-host responses after intestinal transplantation. Method: immunoSEQ multiplex PCR; TCRdb's copy keeps in-frame clones and lacks some. The sample holds about 23,000 clones; about two fifths are singletons and the top ten take roughly 1.4%. This specimen was alloreactive CD8+ T cells from a mixed lymphocyte reaction culture, taken before transplantation. The receptor source for this set is a human patient who was an organ donor for intestinal transplantation. Both conserved end residues are part of each CDR3. The D gene is left open where the match is weak. Clone size is given for some rows only: seen once, a few or many times, or a class if the clone is expanded.

J	V	D	size	CDR3	DNA
TRBJ1-2	TRBV28	.	.	CASSLAVNYGYTF	TGTGCCAGCAGTTTAGCCGTCAACTATGGCTACACCTTC
TRBJ2-7	TRBV14	.	few	CASSQGLAPRRLYEQYF	TGTGCCAGCAGCCAGGGTCTAGCGCCAAGAAGATTATACGAGCAGTACTTC
TRBJ1-1	TRBV7-4	.	once	CASGAVWGQTEAFF	TGTGCCAGCGGGGCGGTGTGGGGGCAAACTGAAGCTTTCTTT
TRBJ1-1	TRBV15	TRBD1	.	CATSGQDFEAFF	TGTGCCACCTCGGGACAGGATTTTGAAGCTTTCTTT
TRBJ1-5	TRBV2	.	.	CASDPGSNQPQHF	TGTGCCAGCGACCCGGGTAGCAATCAGCCCCAGCATTTT
TRBJ2-7	TRBV4-1	.	.	CASSQGMGEQYF	TGCGCCAGCAGCCAAGGTATGGGTGAGCAGTACTTC
TRBJ1-3	TRBV19	.	.	CASSIGPSGNTIYF	TGTGCCAGTAGTATAGGACCTTCTGGAAACACCATATATTTT
TRBJ2-7	TRBV4-1	TRBD2	once	CASSRSRVLAGGREQYF	TGCGCCAGCAGCCGATCGCGCGTACTAGCGGGAGGGCGGGAGCAGTACTTC
TRBJ2-5	TRBV10-1	.	.	CASSERQSPWSLRQETQYF	TGCGCCAGCAGTGAGAGACAGAGCCCTTGGTCCCTCCGCCAAGAGACCCAGTACTTC
TRBJ1-2	TRBV7-9	.	once	CASSFRDQYTYGYTF	TGTGCCAGCAGCTTCCGGGACCAATATACCTATGGCTACACCTTC
TRBJ2-2	TRBV5-3	.	few	CARSLEVITGELFF	TGTGCCAGAAGCTTGGAAGTCATCACCGGGGAGCTGTTTTTT
TRBJ2-1	TRBV28	TRBD2	.	CASSPRWVLLAAPQSYEQFF	TGTGCCAGCAGTCCCCGATGGGTGCTGCTAGCGGCCCCCCAATCATATGAGCAGTTCTTC
TRBJ2-5	TRBV7-2	.	.	CASSLEPVLFETQYF	TGTGCCAGCAGCCTGGAACCCGTCTTATTCGAGACCCAGTACTTC